This T cell receptor (beta chain) was documented in a study of CD8+CD57+ T cells in acquired aplastic anemia. As for the study in general: When averaged, DNA from sorted CD4+ and CD8+ cells came to approximately 3.2 ug.

CDR3 length: 15 residues. Germline CDR1 reads SGHAT; CDR2 reads FQDESV (reference sequence). V lost 5 bases, J lost 2 bases, and 10 bases lay in between. TCR beta VDJ and CDR3 profiles were obtained from a genomic DNA template. In TCRdb, the reads were re-called with MiXCR into one record per CDR3 protein. The sample has about 220,000 distinct CDR3 sequences, 34% seen once. Study-level points and caveats: Significant differences in CD8+ Simpson's diversity were not observed between patients and controls.

Comment on this clonotype: Its antigen is unidentified.

The sequenced sample consisted of sorted CD4+, CD8+, or CD8+CD57+ T cells (not recorded which) from PBMCs. The sequence was collected from a human donor in good health, serving as a control. V gene TRBV11-1 combines with J gene TRBJ2-6, with TRBD1 as a possible D gene (6 bases). The DNA for the CDR3 is TGTGCCAGCAGCCCACAGGGAACTGGGGCCAACGTCCTGACTTTC. Residues: CASSPQGTGANVLTF.